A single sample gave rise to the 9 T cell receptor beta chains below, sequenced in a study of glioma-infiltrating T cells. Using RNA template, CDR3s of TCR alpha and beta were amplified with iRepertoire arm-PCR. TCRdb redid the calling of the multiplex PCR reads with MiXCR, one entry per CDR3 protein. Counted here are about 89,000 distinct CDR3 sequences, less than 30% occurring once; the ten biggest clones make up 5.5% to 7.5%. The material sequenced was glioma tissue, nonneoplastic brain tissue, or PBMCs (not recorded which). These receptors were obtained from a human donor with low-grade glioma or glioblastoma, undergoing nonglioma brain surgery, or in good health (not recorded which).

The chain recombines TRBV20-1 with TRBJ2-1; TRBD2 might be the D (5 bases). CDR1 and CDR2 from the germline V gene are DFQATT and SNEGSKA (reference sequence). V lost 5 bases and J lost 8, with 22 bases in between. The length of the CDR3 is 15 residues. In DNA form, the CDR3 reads TGCAGTGCTGGAGGACCCCATCAAAGCTCCTATGAGCAGTTCTTC. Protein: CSAGGPHQSSYEQFF.

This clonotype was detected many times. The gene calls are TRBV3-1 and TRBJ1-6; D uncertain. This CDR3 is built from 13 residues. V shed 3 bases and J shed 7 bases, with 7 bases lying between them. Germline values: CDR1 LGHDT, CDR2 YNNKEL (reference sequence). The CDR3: CASSQGRNSPLHF. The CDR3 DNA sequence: TGTGCCAGCAGCCAGGGTAGGAATTCACCCCTCCACTTT.

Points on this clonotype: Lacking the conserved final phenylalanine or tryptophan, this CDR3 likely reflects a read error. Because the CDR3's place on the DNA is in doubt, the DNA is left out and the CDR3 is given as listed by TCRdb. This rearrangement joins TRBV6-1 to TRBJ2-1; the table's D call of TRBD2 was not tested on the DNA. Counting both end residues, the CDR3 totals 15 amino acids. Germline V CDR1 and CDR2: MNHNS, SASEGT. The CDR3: CASRTPSGSYNEQFL.

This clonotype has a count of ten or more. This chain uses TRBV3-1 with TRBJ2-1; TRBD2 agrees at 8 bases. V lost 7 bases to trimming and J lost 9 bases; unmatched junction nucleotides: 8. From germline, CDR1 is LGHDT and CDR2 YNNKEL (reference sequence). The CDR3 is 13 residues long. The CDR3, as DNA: TGTGCCAGCAAGAGCGGGAGAGGGCGTGAGCAGTTCTTC. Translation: CASKSGRGREQFF.

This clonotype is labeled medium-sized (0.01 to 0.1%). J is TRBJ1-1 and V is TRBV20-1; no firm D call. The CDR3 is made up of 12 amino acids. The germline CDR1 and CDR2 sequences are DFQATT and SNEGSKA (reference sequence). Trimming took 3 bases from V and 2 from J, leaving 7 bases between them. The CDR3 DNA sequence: TGCAGTGCTAGGACAAGTAACACTGAAGCTTTCTTT. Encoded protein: CSARTSNTEAFF.

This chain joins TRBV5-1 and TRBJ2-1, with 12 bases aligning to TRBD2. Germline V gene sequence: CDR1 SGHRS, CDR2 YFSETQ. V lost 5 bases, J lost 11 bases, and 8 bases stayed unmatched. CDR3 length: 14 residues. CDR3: CASRVGTSGRKQFF. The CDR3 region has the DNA TGCGCCAGCAGGGTTGGCACTAGCGGGAGGAAGCAGTTCTTC. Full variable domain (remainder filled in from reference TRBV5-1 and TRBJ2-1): KAGVTQTPRYLIKTRGQQVTLSCSPISGHRSVSWYQQTPGQGLQFLFEYFSETQRNKGNFPGRFSGRQFSNSRSEMNVSTLELGDSALYLCASRVGTSGRKQFFGPGTRLTVL.

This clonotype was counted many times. The CDR3 protein is CASSQRLADTQYF. The CDR3 region has the DNA TGCGCCAGCAGCCAAAGACTAGCGGATACGCAGTATTTT. The chain is built from TRBV4-1 and TRBJ2-3; 8 nucleotides line up with TRBD2. V gave up 2 bases and J gave up 6 bases; unmatched junction bases: 1. The length of the CDR3 is 13 residues. In germline, CDR1 is MGHRA, CDR2 YSYEKL.

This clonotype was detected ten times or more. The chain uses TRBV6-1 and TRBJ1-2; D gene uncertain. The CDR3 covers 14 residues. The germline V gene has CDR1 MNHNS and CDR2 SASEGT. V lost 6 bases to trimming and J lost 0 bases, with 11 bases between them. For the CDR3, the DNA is TGTGCCAGCAGAAGTGGAGGGACTAACTATGGCTACACCTTC. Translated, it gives CASRSGGTNYGYTF.

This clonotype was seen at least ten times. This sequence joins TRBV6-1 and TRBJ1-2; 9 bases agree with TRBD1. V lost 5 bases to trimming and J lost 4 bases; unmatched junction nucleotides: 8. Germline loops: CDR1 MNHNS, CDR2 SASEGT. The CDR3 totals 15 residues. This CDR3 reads CASSYKDRGLYGYTF. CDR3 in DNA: TGTGCCAGCAGTTACAAGGACAGGGGTCTCTATGGCTACACCTTC.